The 8 T cell receptor beta chains reported below all come from one sample, sequenced in a study of T cell responses to AZD1222 COVID-19 vaccine. Produced via immunoSEQ multiplex PCR; TCRdb's table is partial and in-frame only. The table has tens of thousands of clones, 60% to 85% seen once. The specimen comprised peripheral blood, sampled on day 0 of AZD1222 vaccination. These receptors all stem from an adult in good health.

The chain links TRBV28 to TRBJ2-1; 10 nucleotides line up with TRBD2. This CDR3 contains 16 residues. Germline CDR1 is MDHEN and CDR2 is SYDVKM. V was clipped by 5 bases and J by 7 bases; unmatched bases: 11. The DNA of the CDR3 is TGTGCCAGCAGTACCCATCTAGCGGGGGCCTCAAATGAGCAGTTCTTC. It codes for CASSTHLAGASNEQFF.

The chain links TRBV30 to TRBJ1-6; 7 bases are shared with TRBD1. Germline values: CDR1 GTSNPN, CDR2 SVGIG (reference sequence). Trimming cost V 7 bases and J 5 bases; bases outside gene matches: 5. This CDR3 region has 13 residues. The DNA of the CDR3 is TGTGCCTTGACCGGGACAGATAATTCACCCCTCCACTTT. This gives the protein CALTGTDNSPLHF.

The rearrangement links TRBV6-5 to TRBJ2-7; D gene unclear. Germline CDR1 is MNHEY and CDR2 is SVGAGI. V lost 2 bases, J lost 3 bases, and 11 bases lay in between. The CDR3 totals 14 residues. In DNA, the CDR3 is TGTGCCAGCAGTTACAGGCATGGCAGCTACGAGCAGTACGTC. Translated, it gives CASSYRHGSYEQYV.

The chain combines TRBV5-1 with TRBJ2-1; D ambiguous. V lost 1 base and J lost 8, with 4 bases in between. The CDR3 consists of 11 residues. Germline V gene lookup returns CDR1 SGHRS and CDR2 YFSETQ. In DNA form, the CDR3 reads TGCGCCAGCAGCTTGCACCATGAGCAGTTCTTC. It yields the protein CASSLHHEQFF.

This clone has a handful of counts. The chain links TRBV29-1 to TRBJ2-7; 9 bases map to TRBD2. The V gene end was trimmed by 5 bases and the J gene end by 4 bases; junction bases not matched to a gene: 6. Per the germline V gene, CDR1 is SQVTM and CDR2 is ANQGSEA. This CDR3 contains 13 residues. The CDR3 region is CSVSSGRSYEQYF. Here the CDR3 DNA reads TGCAGCGTTTCGAGCGGGAGGAGTTACGAGCAGTACTTC.

This clone turned up a few times. The CDR3 loop reads CASSFSMNTEAFF. CDR3 bases: TGTGCCAGCAGCTTTAGCATGAACACTGAAGCTTTCTTT. The chain carries TRBV28 and TRBJ1-1, with unresolved D. This CDR3 region has 13 residues. Germline values: CDR1 MDHEN, CDR2 SYDVKM. Between the trimmed V and J ends, which lost 6 bases and 0 bases, there was a span of 8 bases.

J is TRBJ1-5 and V is TRBV6-1; D may be TRBD1 (5 bases). Looked up from germline, CDR1 is MNHNS and CDR2 is SASEGT. This CDR3 contains 15 residues. The V and J ends lost 1 base and 7 bases respectively, with 14 bases between them. CDR3 DNA sequence: TGTGCCAGCAGTGAAGAAGTGATAGGGGTCCAGCCCCAGCATTTT. This sequence encodes CASSEEVIGVQPQHF.

The chain joins TRBV5-4 to TRBJ1-1; D is unclear. This CDR3 is 15 amino acids long. Deletions cut 0 bases from V and 0 bases from J, with 9 bases between. Per germline, CDR1 SGHNT and CDR2 YYREEE (reference sequence). CDR3 DNA sequence: TGTGCCAGCAGCTTGGTTCCGGGGATGAACACTGAAGCTTTCTTT. It encodes CASSLVPGMNTEAFF.